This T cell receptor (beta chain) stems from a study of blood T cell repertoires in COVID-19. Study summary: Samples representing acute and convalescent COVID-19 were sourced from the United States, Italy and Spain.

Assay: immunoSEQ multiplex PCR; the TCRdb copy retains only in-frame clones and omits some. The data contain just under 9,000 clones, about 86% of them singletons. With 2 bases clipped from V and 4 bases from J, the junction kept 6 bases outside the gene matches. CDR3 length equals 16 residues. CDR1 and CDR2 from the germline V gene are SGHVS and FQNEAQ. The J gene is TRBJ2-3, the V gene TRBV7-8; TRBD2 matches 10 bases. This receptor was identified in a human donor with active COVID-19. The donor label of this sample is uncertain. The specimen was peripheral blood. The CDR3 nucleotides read TGTGCCAGCAGCTTATCTAGCGGGAGCGTTTCAGATACGCAGTATTTT. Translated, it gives CASSLSSGSVSDTQYF.